These 10 T cell receptor beta chains originate from one sample sequenced in a study of blood T cell repertoires in COVID-19 (dated by TCRdb to 2019 to 2021). The method was the immunoSEQ multiplex PCR assay. Imported from immuneACCESS, the table was reduced by TCRdb to in-frame sequences with V and J called. These copies leave out some clones; in studies compared against another copy, an unresolved V gene accounts for under half, and the cause of the remainder is not known. Present in this sample are about 180,000 clones, around 83% of which were seen just once. In total, the top ten clones hold 2.9% of the sample. The material sequenced was peripheral blood. Receptors were obtained from a woman between 25 and 40 years old with active or convalescent COVID-19.

The rearrangement joins TRBV28 to TRBJ2-7; 11 positions match TRBD2. CDR3 length: 15 amino acids. Trimming took 7 bases from V and 6 from J; bases not matched to a gene: 11. Germline loops: CDR1 MDHEN, CDR2 SYDVKM. The CDR3 coding sequence is TGTGCCAGCAACCCCGGGGGACTAGCGGCGAGCGAGCAGTACTTC. It codes for CASNPGGLAASEQYF.

The chain uses TRBV28 and TRBJ2-7; the match to TRBD1 covers 7 bases. Germline CDR1 MDHEN, CDR2 SYDVKM. J was trimmed by 2 bases and V by 6 bases; bases with no gene match: 10. This CDR3 has 15 amino acids. CDR3 in amino acids: CASSDPGQFPYEQYF. The CDR3 DNA follows: TGTGCCAGCAGCGACCCGGGACAGTTCCCCTACGAGCAGTACTTC.

The chain links TRBV2 to TRBJ2-1, with TRBD1 matching 7 bases. Germline values: CDR1 SNHLY, CDR2 FYNNEI. The V gene end was trimmed by 11 bases and the J gene end by 2 bases; junction bases not matched to a gene: 3. The CDR3 is 12 residues long. CDR3 protein: CAGGQTYNEQFF. DNA for the CDR3: TGTGCCGGGGGACAGACCTACAATGAGCAGTTCTTC.

The sample holds one count of this clone. The chain links TRBV24-1 to TRBJ2-2; 7 bases map to TRBD1. The CDR3 has 17 residues. CDR1 and CDR2 from the germline V gene are KGHDR and SFDVKD. Trimming at V came to 1 base and at J to 6 bases, leaving 10 bases not matched to a gene. CDR3 loop: CATSDFIGQAKPGELFF. In DNA form, the CDR3 reads TGTGCCACCAGTGATTTTATCGGACAGGCTAAACCCGGGGAGCTGTTTTTT.

The chain combines TRBV12-3 or TRBV12-4 with TRBJ1-4; D uncertain. The CDR3 consists of 13 residues. Trimming shortened V by 1 base and J by 8 bases, and 8 bases separated the two germline ends. The CDR3 loop reads CASSLGRREKLFF. The CDR3 coding sequence is TGTGCCAGCAGTTTAGGGCGGAGGGAAAAACTGTTTTTT.

The rearrangement links TRBV19 to TRBJ2-5; TRBD2 matches 7 bases. Trimming removed 7 bases from V and 4 bases from J; junction bases left unmatched: 6. In germline, CDR1 is LNHDA, CDR2 SQIVND (reference sequence). The CDR3 consists of 13 residues. CDR3 nucleotides: TGTGCCAGTACCCAACAGCGGGGAGAGACCCAGTACTTC. This sequence encodes CASTQQRGETQYF.

The rearrangement uses TRBV19 and TRBJ2-3; 8 nucleotides line up with TRBD2. Trimming at V came to 7 bases and at J to 2 bases, leaving 8 bases not matched to a gene. Germline assignment: CDR1 LNHDA and CDR2 SQIVND (reference sequence). This CDR3 spans 15 amino acids. CDR3 coding DNA: TGTGCCAGTACCCGGGGGGGATCGACCACAGATACGCAGTATTTT. Translating it yields CASTRGGSTTDTQYF.

CDR3 DNA: TGTGCCTGGATGAGGAGGGATGAAGCTTTCTTT. It yields the protein CAWMRRDEAFF. The chain couples TRBV30 to TRBJ1-1, with D unresolved. The V and J ends lost 4 bases and 7 bases respectively, with 10 bases between them. Germline loops: CDR1 GTSNPN, CDR2 SVGIG (reference sequence). This CDR3 comprises 11 residues. Full variable domain (rest looked up from reference TRBV30 and TRBJ1-1): SQTIHQWPATLVQPVGSPLSLECTVEGTSNPNLYWYRQAAGRGLQLLFYSVGIGQISSEVPQNLSASRPQDRQFILSSKKLLLSDSGFYLCAWMRRDEAFFGQGTRLTVV.

The chain is built from TRBV5-1 and TRBJ2-1; 14 positions agree with TRBD2. CDR3 length: 18 amino acids. V shed 3 bases and J 10 bases; nucleotides not matched to a gene: 15. Per germline, CDR1 SGHRS and CDR2 YFSETQ. The CDR3 loop is CASSSYPGTSGGRGEQFF. The CDR3, as DNA: TGCGCCAGCAGCTCCTACCCGGGGACTAGCGGGGGACGGGGGGAGCAGTTCTTC. Supplemented by reference TRBV5-1 and TRBJ2-1, the full variable domain reads KAGVTQTPRYLIKTRGQQVTLSCSPISGHRSVSWYQQTPGQGLQFLFEYFSETQRNKGNFPGRFSGRQFSNSRSEMNVSTLELGDSALYLCASSSYPGTSGGRGEQFFGPGTRLTVL.

This sequence joins TRBV27 and TRBJ2-5; D is possibly TRBD2 (5 bases). Trimming stripped 3 bases from V and 5 bases from J, with 10 bases between. Per germline, CDR1 MNHEY and CDR2 SMNVEV (reference sequence). The CDR3 loop spans 13 amino acids. The CDR3 DNA reads TGTGCCAGCAGTTTCGGGGTAGCGGAGACCCAGTACTTC. Translating it yields CASSFGVAETQYF.